These T cell receptor beta chains were read from a single sample in a study of blood T cells in healthy people across ages. Each CDR3 protein gets one entry after TCRdb re-called the 5' RACE reads with MiXCR. In the table there are 1.8 million or so distinct CDR3 sequences, roughly two fifths of which are singletons. The sequenced sample consisted of blood. The source of these receptors is a human donor in good health. Both conserved end residues are part of each CDR3.

17,TRBJ1-2,TRBV3-1,CASSQASPGQGHYGYTF
18,TRBJ2-3,TRBV6-1,CASSERQGLVGGTDTQYF
12,TRBJ1-2,TRBV29-1,CSVETARGGCTF
13,TRBJ2-1,TRBV20-1,CSATLPVTYEQFF
15,TRBJ2-6,TRBV3-1,CASSLGRPGANVLTF
14,TRBJ2-1,TRBV7-2,CASSLLGQVNEQFF
15,TRBJ2-7,TRBV20-1,CSARALFRGTYEQYF
13,TRBJ2-5,TRBV7-9,CASSVHGTETQYF
15,TRBJ2-7,TRBV12-3/TRBV12-4,CASSLSGVQGYEQYF
15,TRBJ1-2,TRBV28,CASTHRVGLNYGYTF
16,TRBJ2-1,TRBV24-1,CATSAPARLNRDEQFF
14,TRBJ2-7,TRBV5-1,CASSLGGAFYEQYF
17,TRBJ2-6,TRBV20-1,CSAGGPPGRPGANVLTF
15,TRBJ2-6,TRBV7-9,CASSPGSPGANVLTF
16,TRBJ2-5,TRBV4-2,CASSQDGGGGVDEQYF
13,TRBJ1-5,TRBV20-1,CSASKSSNQPQHF
13,TRBJ2-5,TRBV12-3/TRBV12-4,CASSGGYQETQYF
13,TRBJ2-1,TRBV20-1,CSARRTGGNEQFF
15,TRBJ2-2,TRBV6-6,CASSLLSGGAGELFF
15,TRBJ2-3,TRBV4-3,CASSQAFASTDTQYF
14,TRBJ2-5,TRBV20-1,CSALLTGVQETQYF
13,TRBJ1-6,TRBV7-9,CATGEINNSPLHF
15,TRBJ1-3,TRBV15,CATSRDRHSGNTIYF
14,TRBJ2-5,TRBV6-2/TRBV6-3,CASSYSGSLWEQYF
13,TRBJ2-3,TRBV7-3,CASSLSRADTQYF
16,TRBJ2-5,TRBV4-3,CASSQELDRGRETQYF